This is a list of T cell receptor beta chains from one sample in a study of blood T cell repertoires in COVID-19. Here immunoSEQ multiplex PCR was the method, and the copy in TCRdb shows in-frame clones only, minus some. The table includes approximately 170,000 clones, more than 85% detected once. Specimen: peripheral blood. The source of these receptors is a woman of 80 years or more in a cohort sampled during active or convalescent COVID-19. The CDR3 runs from the conserved cysteine through the conserved F or W. The order of the fields is D gene, J gene, V gene, clone size, CDR3 protein, CDR3 DNA. A D gene is named only where the DNA matches it firmly. Some rows have no size entry. The others give once, few or many, or a class for an expanded clone.

>-|TRBJ2-7|TRBV3-1/TRBV3-2|-
CASSLSREQYF
TGTGCCAGCAGCCTAAGCCGAGAGCAGTACTTC
>-|TRBJ2-1|TRBV11-2|-
CASKRLTGGRYNEQFF
TGTGCCAGCAAGAGACTAACGGGGGGCCGCTACAATGAGCAGTTCTTC
>-|TRBJ2-1|TRBV5-1|-
CASSLDGSSYNEQFF
TGCGCCAGCAGCTTGGATGGGAGCTCCTACAATGAGCAGTTCTTC
>TRBD2|TRBJ2-7|TRBV7-2|-
CASSLDTLAGVEQYF
TGTGCCAGCAGCTTAGACACCTTAGCGGGGGTCGAGCAGTACTTC
>-|TRBJ1-3|TRBV13|few
CASSLSGGTIYF
TGTGCCAGCAGCTTATCCGGGGGCACCATATATTTT
>-|TRBJ2-3|TRBV7-8|few
CASSLLAGDTDTQYF
TGTGCCAGCAGCTTACTGGCCGGGGACACAGATACGCAGTATTTT
>-|TRBJ1-4|TRBV5-1|-
CASSQNQPGGEKLFF
TGCGCCAGCAGCCAAAACCAGCCCGGGGGGGAAAAACTGTTTTTT
>TRBD1|TRBJ1-1|TRBV6-5|-
CASSYATGGTEAFF
TGTGCCAGCAGTTACGCCACAGGGGGCACTGAAGCTTTCTTT
>-|TRBJ2-1|TRBV30|few
CAWSPAEGEQFF
TGTGCCTGGAGCCCCGCAGAGGGTGAGCAGTTCTTC
>TRBD1|TRBJ1-2|TRBV28|-
CASSLSPTGGSYGYTF
TGTGCCAGCAGTTTATCCCCGACAGGGGGGTCCTATGGCTACACCTTC
>-|TRBJ1-2|TRBV30|-
CAWSALGGYYYGYTF
TGTGCCTGGAGCGCGTTAGGGGGATATTACTATGGCTACACCTTC
>TRBD1|TRBJ1-5|TRBV6-2/TRBV6-3|-
CASSRRGLSNQPQHF
TGTGCCAGCAGCCGGAGGGGGCTAAGCAATCAGCCCCAGCATTTT
>TRBD1|TRBJ1-6|TRBV27|-
CASSSQGWGSPLHF
TGTGCCAGCAGTTCACAGGGGTGGGGATCACCCCTCCACTTT
>-|TRBJ2-1|TRBV18|-
CASSPLSDLTNPNQGEQFF
TGTGCCAGCTCACCACTTTCCGACCTCACCAATCCGAACCAGGGTGAGCAGTTCTTC
>-|TRBJ2-7|TRBV7-9|-
CASSSTQVDEQYF
TGTGCCAGCAGCTCCACACAGGTGGACGAGCAGTACTTC